The rows below give T cell receptor beta chains drawn from one sample of a study of cytomegalovirus exposure and HLA in healthy donors. The protocol was immunoSEQ multiplex PCR, while the TCRdb copy is restricted to in-frame clones and leaves out a portion. Here the sample spans roughly 120,000 clones, around 86% being singletons. Specimen: PBMCs. Receptor source: a young woman in good health and CMV-seronegative. The CDR3 runs from the conserved cysteine through the conserved F or W. D genes are given only for firm matches. The size entry is marked missing in some rows and otherwise reads once, few, many or a size class.

V gene,D gene,clone size,J gene,CDR3 protein,CDR3 DNA
TRBV14,TRBD2,NA,TRBJ2-1,CASSQASSGALKFF,TGTGCCAGCAGCCAAGCGTCGAGCGGGGCCCTTAAGTTCTTC
TRBV6-1,NA,NA,TRBJ1-4,CASTPPVNEKLFF,TGTGCCAGCACACCGCCGGTGAATGAAAAACTGTTTTTT
TRBV5-4,NA,NA,TRBJ2-2,CASSLDNGNTGELFF,TGTGCCAGCAGCTTGGATAACGGTAACACCGGGGAGCTGTTTTTT
TRBV11-2,NA,NA,TRBJ1-5,CASSSNRDQPQHF,TGTGCCAGCAGCTCCAACAGGGATCAGCCCCAGCATTTT
TRBV2,NA,few,TRBJ2-6,CASSGGNDGFNVLTF,TGTGCCAGCAGTGGGGGCAATGATGGATTCAACGTCCTGACTTTC
TRBV27,NA,NA,TRBJ1-1,CAAGRGLRTEAFF,TGTGCCGCCGGGAGGGGGTTGAGGACTGAAGCTTTCTTT
TRBV28,TRBD1,NA,TRBJ1-1,CASSPPRTGNTEAFF,TGTGCCAGCAGTCCCCCCCGGACAGGAAACACTGAAGCTTTCTTT
TRBV27,NA,NA,TRBJ2-7,CASSRNRQLSYEQYF,TGTGCCAGCAGTAGAAATCGACAATTATCCTACGAGCAGTACTTC
TRBV11-2,NA,NA,TRBJ2-1,CASSLDRVDEQFF,TGTGCCAGCAGCTTAGACCGGGTGGATGAGCAGTTCTTC
TRBV10-2,NA,once,TRBJ1-2,CASSSTRNYGYTF,TGCGCCAGCAGTTCGACAAGAAACTATGGCTACACCTTC
TRBV30,NA,NA,TRBJ2-7,CAWSQDRGVYEQYF,TGTGCCTGGAGCCAGGACAGAGGGGTATACGAGCAGTACTTC
TRBV10-3,NA,NA,TRBJ1-5,CAITEIAGQPQHF,TGTGCCATCACCGAGATAGCTGGGCAGCCCCAGCATTTT
TRBV19,NA,NA,TRBJ1-3,CASSNQVDSGNTIYF,TGTGCCAGTAGCAATCAAGTGGACAGTGGAAACACCATATATTTT
TRBV7-9,NA,NA,TRBJ2-7,CASSGNSYEQYF,TGTGCCAGCAGCGGTAACAGCTACGAGCAGTACTTC
TRBV5-1,NA,NA,TRBJ1-2,CASSLSSLVNYGYTF,TGCGCCAGCAGCTTGAGCAGCCTAGTAAACTATGGCTACACCTTC
TRBV30,NA,NA,TRBJ1-6,CAWSSGGAYNSPLHF,TGTGCCTGGAGTTCGGGAGGGGCCTATAATTCACCCCTCCACTTT
TRBV15,TRBD2,NA,TRBJ2-7,CATGTSGSYEQYF,TGTGCCACTGGGACTAGTGGCTCCTACGAGCAGTACTTC
TRBV19,TRBD1,NA,TRBJ1-2,CASSPGPRDRIYGYTF,TGTGCCAGTAGCCCGGGGCCCCGGGACAGAATCTATGGCTACACCTTC
TRBV28,TRBD2,NA,TRBJ2-3,CASSPRTRDTQYF,TGTGCCAGCAGTCCCCGGACTAGAGATACGCAGTATTTT
TRBV13,NA,NA,TRBJ2-7,CASSLLQTSREQYF,TGTGCCAGCAGCTTACTACAGACGAGCAGAGAGCAGTACTTC
TRBV11-2,TRBD2,NA,TRBJ2-2,CASSLVGLAGAANTGELFF,TGTGCCAGCAGCTTAGTGGGACTAGCGGGAGCCGCGAACACCGGGGAGCTGTTTTTT
TRBV6-1,TRBD2,NA,TRBJ2-5,CASSEYSGSLETQYF,TGTGCCAGCAGTGAATATAGCGGGAGTTTAGAGACCCAGTACTTC
TRBV4-3,TRBD1,NA,TRBJ2-7,CASSWGQGRSYEQYF,TGCGCCAGCAGCTGGGGACAGGGACGGTCCTACGAGCAGTACTTC
TRBV4-1,NA,NA,TRBJ2-3,CASSITDTQYF,TGCGCCAGCAGTATCACAGATACGCAGTATTTT
TRBV14,TRBD2,once,TRBJ2-5,CASSQDLPAGGETQYF,TGTGCCAGCAGCCAAGATCTCCCAGCGGGAGGCGAGACCCAGTACTTC
TRBV5-4,TRBD1,NA,TRBJ1-2,CASINRGREYGYTF,TGTGCCAGCATCAACAGGGGGCGCGAGTATGGCTACACCTTC
TRBV19,NA,NA,TRBJ2-5,CASSAPGLREETQYF,TGTGCCAGTAGTGCTCCGGGACTTCGAGAAGAGACCCAGTACTTC
TRBV7-9,TRBD1,NA,TRBJ2-7,CASSPITLTPTGGTYEQYF,TGTGCCAGCAGCCCTATTACCCTAACCCCGACAGGGGGCACCTACGAGCAGTACTTC
TRBV7-9,NA,NA,TRBJ2-7,CASSLSLDGAEQYF,TGTGCCAGCAGCTTGTCCTTGGATGGGGCCGAGCAGTACTTC
TRBV11-2,NA,NA,TRBJ2-3,CASSLAGISTDTQYF,TGTGCCAGCAGCTTAGCGGGTATTAGCACAGATACGCAGTATTTT
TRBV18,TRBD1,NA,TRBJ2-3,CASSPTGQDRDTQYF,TGTGCCAGCTCACCAACGGGACAGGATAGAGATACGCAGTATTTT
TRBV19,NA,NA,TRBJ1-3,CASEQGSSGNTIYF,TGTGCCAGTGAACAGGGAAGCTCTGGAAACACCATATATTTT
TRBV5-1,TRBD2,NA,TRBJ2-5,CASRGGETQYF,TGCGCCAGCCGGGGGGGAGAGACCCAGTACTTC
TRBV9,TRBD2,NA,TRBJ2-1,CASRKQTSGSYNEQFF,TGTGCCAGCAGGAAGCAAACTAGCGGCTCCTACAATGAGCAGTTCTTC
TRBV4-3,TRBD2,NA,TRBJ2-7,CASSQGASGSSYEQYF,TGCGCCAGCAGCCAAGGTGCTAGCGGGAGCTCCTACGAGCAGTACTTC
TRBV5-1,NA,NA,TRBJ2-5,CASSLRQVQETQYF,TGCGCCAGCAGCCTTAGACAGGTCCAAGAGACCCAGTACTTC
TRBV6-1,TRBD1,NA,TRBJ1-1,CASSEGQRNTEAFF,TGTGCCAGCAGTGAGGGACAGAGGAACACTGAAGCTTTCTTT
TRBV25-1,TRBD1,once,TRBJ1-1,CASSGTGGTAEAFF,TGTGCCAGCAGCGGGACAGGGGGGACGGCTGAAGCTTTCTTT
TRBV6-4,NA,NA,TRBJ2-1,CASSERTGGSSYNEQFF,TGTGCCAGCAGTGAAAGGACTGGCGGAAGCTCCTACAATGAGCAGTTCTTC
TRBV9,NA,NA,TRBJ2-2,CASSVGGEPRAGELFF,TGTGCCAGCAGCGTAGGTGGGGAGCCTAGGGCCGGGGAGCTGTTTTTT
TRBV2,TRBD1,NA,TRBJ1-5,CASSDPGTGLPGGPQHF,TGTGCCAGCAGTGACCCCGGGACAGGGCTACCGGGGGGGCCCCAGCATTTT
TRBV13,TRBD1,NA,TRBJ1-2,CASSSRGGTASNYGYTF,TGTGCCAGCAGCTCACGGGGGGGGACAGCCTCTAACTATGGCTACACCTTC
TRBV19,NA,few,TRBJ2-7,CASSMEAGATYEQYF,TGTGCCAGTAGTATGGAGGCAGGGGCGACCTACGAGCAGTACTTC
TRBV7-2,TRBD2,once,TRBJ2-2,CASSQLAGPTGELFF,TGTGCCAGCAGCCAACTAGCGGGACCCACCGGGGAGCTGTTTTTT
TRBV5-8,TRBD1,NA,TRBJ1-1,CASSLKQGGLNTEAFF,TGTGCCAGCAGCTTGAAACAGGGGGGCTTGAACACTGAAGCTTTCTTT
TRBV9,TRBD1,NA,TRBJ2-7,CASSVGTGLGEQYF,TGTGCCAGCAGCGTAGGGACAGGGTTGGGGGAGCAGTACTTC
TRBV14,TRBD2,NA,TRBJ2-7,CASSQVRLAGGEQYF,TGTGCCAGCAGCCAAGTGCGACTAGCGGGGGGGGAGCAGTACTTC
TRBV7-2,TRBD2,NA,TRBJ2-2,CASSPLWTSGIAGELFF,TGTGCCAGCAGCCCACTCTGGACTAGCGGGATCGCCGGGGAGCTGTTTTTT
TRBV7-2,TRBD2,NA,TRBJ2-7,CASSFLAGGVQYF,TGTGCCAGCAGCTTTCTAGCGGGAGGGGTGCAGTACTTC
TRBV2,TRBD2,NA,TRBJ2-1,CASSELAGGYNEQFF,TGTGCCAGCAGTGAACTAGCGGGAGGGTACAATGAGCAGTTCTTC
TRBV5-6,NA,few,TRBJ1-1,CASSRTDATEAFF,TGTGCCAGCTCAAGGACAGACGCCACTGAAGCTTTCTTT
TRBV6-5,TRBD2,NA,TRBJ2-1,CASSRLAGGYNEQFF,TGTGCCAGCAGCCGACTAGCGGGAGGGTACAATGAGCAGTTCTTC
TRBV11-2,NA,NA,TRBJ2-7,CASSLVGYEQYF,TGTGCCAGCAGCTTAGTTGGTTACGAGCAGTACTTC
TRBV5-1,NA,NA,TRBJ1-1,CASSLTVLNTEAFF,TGCGCCAGCAGCTTGACAGTCTTGAACACTGAAGCTTTCTTT
TRBV4-3,TRBD2,NA,TRBJ2-7,CASSLRAGGPNEQYF,TGCGCCAGCAGCCTTAGGGCGGGAGGGCCCAACGAGCAGTACTTC
TRBV6-5,NA,NA,TRBJ2-1,CASSSGPRELF,TGTGCCAGCAGTTCCGGTCCCCGCGAGCTCTTC
TRBV27,NA,NA,TRBJ2-3,CASSLLGSKDTQYF,TGTGCCAGCAGTCTCCTCGGTTCGAAAGATACGCAGTATTTT
TRBV28,TRBD2,NA,TRBJ2-7,CAVGTSGSYEQYF,TGTGCCGTCGGGACTAGCGGGAGTTACGAGCAGTACTTC